This T cell receptor beta chain was identified in a study of T cell repertoires in cytomegalovirus infection. TCRdb fed the reads into MiXCR, producing one record per CDR3 protein. The table has more than 350,000 distinct CDR3 sequences, about 33% seen once. V lost 4 bases and J lost 4, with 10 bases in between. The CDR3 runs 13 residues. Germline V CDR1 and CDR2: SGHNT, YYREEE (reference sequence). This clonotype originated in a human donor in good health (CMV status not recorded). Some clones in this sample may be carry-over from other donors' samples. Sequencing was performed on PBMCs. This rearrangement joins TRBV5-4 to TRBJ2-3, with D hard to call. The CDR3 region is CASSPPEADTQYF. The CDR3 DNA is TGTGCCAGCAGCCCGCCAGAGGCAGATACGCAGTATTTT.